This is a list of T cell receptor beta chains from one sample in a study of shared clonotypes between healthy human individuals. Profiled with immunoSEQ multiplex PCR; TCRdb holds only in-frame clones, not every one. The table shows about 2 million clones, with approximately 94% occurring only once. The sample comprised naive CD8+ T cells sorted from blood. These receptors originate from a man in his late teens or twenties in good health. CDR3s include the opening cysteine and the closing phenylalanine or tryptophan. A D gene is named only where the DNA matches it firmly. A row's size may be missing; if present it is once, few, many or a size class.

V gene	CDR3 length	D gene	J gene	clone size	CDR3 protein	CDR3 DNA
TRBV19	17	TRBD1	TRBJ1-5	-	CASSIPGQGGEDQPQHF	TGTGCCAGTAGTATCCCGGGACAGGGAGGGGAGGATCAGCCCCAGCATTTT
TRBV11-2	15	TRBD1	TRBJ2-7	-	CASSFDRGRPYEQYF	TGTGCCAGCAGTTTTGACAGGGGGCGCCCCTACGAGCAGTACTTC
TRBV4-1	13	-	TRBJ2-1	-	CASSQDLEGGQFF	TGCGCCAGCAGCCAAGATTTGGAGGGAGGGCAGTTCTTC
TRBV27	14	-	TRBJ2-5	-	CASSLRGGQETQYF	TGTGCCAGCAGTTTAAGGGGCGGACAAGAGACCCAGTACTTC
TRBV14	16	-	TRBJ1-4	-	CASSHNHWETNEKLFF	TGTGCCAGCAGCCATAATCATTGGGAAACTAATGAAAAACTGTTTTTT
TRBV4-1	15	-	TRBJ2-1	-	CASSQDNAGYNEQFF	TGCGCCAGCAGCCAAGATAACGCTGGCTACAATGAGCAGTTCTTC
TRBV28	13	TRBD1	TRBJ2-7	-	CASCRDRVREQYF	TGTGCCAGCTGCCGGGACAGGGTGAGGGAGCAGTACTTC
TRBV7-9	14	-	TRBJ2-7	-	CASSQGYPSYEQYF	TGTGCCAGCAGCCAAGGTTATCCCTCCTACGAGCAGTACTTC
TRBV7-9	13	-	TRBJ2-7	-	CASSPLGGYEQYF	TGTGCCAGCAGCCCCCTAGGAGGCTACGAGCAGTACTTC
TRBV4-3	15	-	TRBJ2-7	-	CASSQGQNPTYEQYF	TGCGCCAGCAGCCAAGGACAGAATCCCACCTACGAGCAGTACTTC
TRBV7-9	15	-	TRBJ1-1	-	CASSLGEGWNTEAFF	TGTGCCAGCAGCTTAGGGGAGGGCTGGAACACTGAAGCTTTCTTT
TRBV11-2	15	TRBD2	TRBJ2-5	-	CASSSLKREVETQYF	TGTGCCAGCAGCTCCCTCAAGCGGGAGGTGGAGACCCAGTACTTC
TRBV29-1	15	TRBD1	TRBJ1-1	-	CSVVGQGAWNTEAFF	TGCAGCGTTGTCGGACAGGGGGCTTGGAACACTGAAGCTTTCTTT
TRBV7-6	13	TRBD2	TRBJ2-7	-	CASSGPGEGEQYF	TGTGCCAGCAGCGGACCCGGGGAGGGCGAGCAGTACTTC
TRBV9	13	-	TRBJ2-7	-	CASSVGGSGEQYF	TGTGCCAGCAGCGTAGGAGGGAGCGGCGAGCAGTACTTC
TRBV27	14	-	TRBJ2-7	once	CASSPLTEYYEQYF	TGTGCCAGCAGTCCCCTGACAGAGTACTACGAGCAGTACTTC
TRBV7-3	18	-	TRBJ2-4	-	CASSLRVGQGIAKNIQYF	TGTGCCAGCAGCTTACGGGTGGGGCAGGGGATAGCCAAAAACATTCAGTACTTC
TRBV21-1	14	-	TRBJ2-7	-	CASSKEHSRNEQYF	TGTGCCAGCAGCAAAGAGCACTCAAGGAACGAGCAGTACTTC
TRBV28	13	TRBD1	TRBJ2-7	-	CASTGTDIYEQYF	TGTGCCAGTACCGGGACAGATATATACGAGCAGTACTTC
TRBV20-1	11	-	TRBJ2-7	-	CSAPQGGEQYF	TGCAGTGCTCCACAGGGAGGCGAGCAGTACTTC
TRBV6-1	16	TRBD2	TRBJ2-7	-	CASSEGLAGYSYEQYF	TGTGCCAGCAGTGAGGGGCTAGCGGGGTATTCCTACGAGCAGTACTTC
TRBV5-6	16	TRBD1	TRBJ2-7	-	CASSPGQGPHSYEQYF	TGTGCCAGCAGCCCGGGACAGGGACCCCACTCCTACGAGCAGTACTTC
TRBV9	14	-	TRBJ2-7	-	CASSPRDGVYEQYF	TGTGCCAGCAGCCCCCGGGACGGGGTATACGAGCAGTACTTC
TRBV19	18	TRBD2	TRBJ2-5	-	CASSAELAGVGIGETQYF	TGTGCCAGTAGTGCTGAACTAGCGGGAGTAGGGATTGGAGAGACCCAATACTTC
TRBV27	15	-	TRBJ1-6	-	CASSLGAGTYSPLHF	TGTGCCAGCAGTTTAGGGGCGGGAACTTATTCACCCCTCCACTTT
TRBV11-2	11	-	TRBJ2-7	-	CASSLESEQYF	TGTGCCAGCAGCTTAGAGTCCGAGCAGTACTTC
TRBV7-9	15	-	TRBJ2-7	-	CASSLHQGWPYEQYF	TGTGCCAGCAGCTTACATCAGGGATGGCCCTACGAGCAGTACTTC
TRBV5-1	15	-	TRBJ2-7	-	CASRAGYTNSYEQYF	TGCGCCAGCCGGGCCGGGTACACAAACTCCTACGAGCAGTACTTC
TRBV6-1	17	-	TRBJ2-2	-	CASSALSLARYTGELFF	TGTGCCAGCAGTGCCCTTTCACTAGCTCGGTACACCGGGGAGCTGTTTTTT
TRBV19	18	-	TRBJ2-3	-	CASSPHPKEATGTDTQYF	TGTGCCAGTAGTCCGCACCCCAAGGAGGCCACCGGCACAGATACGCAGTATTTT
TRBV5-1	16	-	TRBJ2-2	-	CASRRDREDNTGELFF	TGCGCCAGCAGACGCGACAGGGAGGACAACACCGGGGAGCTGTTTTTT
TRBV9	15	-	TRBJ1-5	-	CASSPWDNSNQPQHF	TGTGCCAGCAGCCCGTGGGACAATAGCAATCAGCCCCAGCATTTT
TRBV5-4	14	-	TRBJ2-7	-	CASSADRVSYEQYF	TGTGCCAGCAGCGCCGACCGAGTCTCCTACGAGCAGTACTTC
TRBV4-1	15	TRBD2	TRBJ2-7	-	CASSHMTSGAYEQYF	TGCGCCAGCAGCCATATGACTAGCGGGGCCTACGAGCAGTACTTC
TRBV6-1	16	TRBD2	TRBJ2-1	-	CASSDPPSGMDNEQFF	TGTGCCAGCAGTGACCCCCCTAGCGGGATGGACAATGAGCAGTTCTTC
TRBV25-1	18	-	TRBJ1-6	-	CASSEGQKGSSYNSPLHF	TGTGCCAGCAGTGAAGGTCAGAAAGGGAGCTCCTATAATTCACCCCTCCACTTT
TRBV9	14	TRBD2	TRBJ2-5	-	CASSVHRGGETQYF	TGTGCCAGCAGCGTACATAGGGGAGGGGAGACCCAGTACTTC
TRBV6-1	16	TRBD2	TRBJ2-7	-	CASTERAGTSVYEQYF	TGTGCCAGCACTGAACGAGCCGGGACTAGCGTGTACGAGCAGTACTTC
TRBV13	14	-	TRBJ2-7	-	CASSLVGGQDEQYF	TGTGCCAGCAGCTTAGTGGGTGGGCAGGACGAGCAGTACTTC
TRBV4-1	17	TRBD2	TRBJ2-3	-	CASSQDPSGRSTDTQYF	TGCGCCAGCAGCCAAGATCCTAGCGGGAGATCGACAGATACGCAGTATTTT
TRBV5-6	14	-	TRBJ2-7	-	CASSQNLDPYEQYF	TGTGCCAGCAGCCAAAACTTGGACCCCTACGAGCAGTACTTC
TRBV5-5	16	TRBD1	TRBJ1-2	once	CASSLAIGTGGYGYTF	TGTGCCAGCAGCTTGGCGATTGGGACAGGAGGGTATGGCTACACCTTC
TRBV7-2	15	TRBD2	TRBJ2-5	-	CASSLVRGAGETQYF	TGTGCCAGCAGCTTAGTGCGGGGGGCGGGTGAGACCCAGTACTTC
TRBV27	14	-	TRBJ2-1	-	CASSRDISYNEQFF	TGTGCCAGCAGTCGAGACATATCCTACAATGAGCAGTTCTTC
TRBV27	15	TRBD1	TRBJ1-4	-	CASSPDRDRGEKLFF	TGTGCCAGCAGCCCTGACAGGGATAGAGGGGAAAAACTGTTTTTT
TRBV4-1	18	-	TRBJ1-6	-	CASSQETPTGLSNSPLHF	TGCGCCAGCAGCCAGGAAACTCCTACTGGACTCTCAAATTCACCCCTCCACTTT
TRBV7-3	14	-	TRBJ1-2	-	CASSLIGADHGYTF	TGTGCCAGCAGCTTAATAGGGGCAGACCATGGCTACACCTTC
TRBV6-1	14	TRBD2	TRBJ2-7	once	CASSENQLRGGHYF	TGTGCCAGCAGTGAAAACCAACTCCGGGGGGGCCATTACTTC
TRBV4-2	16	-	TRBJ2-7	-	CASSQAPPQPYYEQYF	TGTGCCAGCAGCCAAGCCCCCCCGCAGCCTTACTACGAGCAGTACTTC
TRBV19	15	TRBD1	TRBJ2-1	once	CASSIGDSSYNEQFF	TGTGCCAGTAGTATCGGGGACAGCTCCTACAATGAGCAGTTCTTC
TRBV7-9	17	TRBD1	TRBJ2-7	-	CASSLPSDREVTYEQYF	TGTGCCAGCAGCCTACCCTCGGACAGGGAAGTCACCTACGAGCAGTACTTC
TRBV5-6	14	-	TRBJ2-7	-	CASSFAHTPYEQYF	TGTGCCAGCAGCTTCGCACACACCCCCTACGAGCAGTACTTC